This T cell receptor beta chain is drawn from a study of T-cell reconstitution after alpha-beta-depleted transplantation in children. TCRbeta library construction was performed incorporating unique molecular identifiers. TCRdb reprocessed the PCR reads via MiXCR and lists one record per CDR3 protein. Altogether some 390,000 distinct CDR3 sequences are present, about a fifth being singletons, with the ten largest covering approximately 3.8%. The CDR3 extends over 20 amino acids. The chain links TRBV21-1 to TRBJ2-3; the listed D gene, TRBD2, was not tested against the DNA. TRBV21-1 is a known pseudogene. Here the sequenced sample was PBMCs from the stem cell graft donor, taken from the stem cell graft. The source is a human donor who donated a stem cell graft to a child with acute myeloid leukemia. In DNA form, the CDR3 reads TGTGCCAGCAGCAAACTAAAACCTGGGACTAGCGTGATGACCACAGATACGCAGTATTTT. The encoded protein is CASSKLKPGTSVMTTDTQYF.